Listed below are T cell receptor beta chains from one sample, sequenced in a study of T cell responses to AZD1222 COVID-19 vaccine. Here immunoSEQ multiplex PCR was the method, and the copy in TCRdb shows in-frame clones only, minus some. The sample lists around 99,000 clones; over 75% were seen once. The sample was peripheral blood, taken on day 0 of MenACWY control vaccination. The receptors come from an adult in good health. Each CDR3 is given with its conserved first and last residue. The order of the fields is clone size, D gene, V gene, J gene, CDR3 protein. The D gene is left open where the match is weak. Rows give clone size only sometimes, using once, few, many, or a class for an expanded clone.

>.|.|TRBV9|TRBJ1-2
CASSARDKRGYTF
>.|TRBD2|TRBV12-5|TRBJ2-3
CASGLVTSGRTDTQYF
>.|.|TRBV7-8|TRBJ1-5
CASSPGRTSNQPQHF
>.|.|TRBV28|TRBJ1-5
CASSFGQRKLSNQPQHF
>.|.|TRBV5-6|TRBJ2-7
CASNLGREQYF
>.|.|TRBV11-3|TRBJ1-1
CASSNSGGTEAFF
>.|.|TRBV7-9|TRBJ1-2
CASSLVIQGRGYTF
>.|.|TRBV5-1|TRBJ1-1
CASSLVYVENTEAFF
>.|.|TRBV9|TRBJ1-4
CASSVAGGYEKLFF
>.|.|TRBV28|TRBJ1-2
CASSLANYGYTF
>.|.|TRBV28|TRBJ2-7
CASNDRTYEQYF
>.|.|TRBV30|TRBJ1-1
CAWSALPQNEAFF
>.|.|TRBV9|TRBJ1-6
CASSVGAGGSPLHF
>.|.|TRBV7-2|TRBJ1-1
CASSLARFVSDTEAFF
>.|TRBD1|TRBV5-5|TRBJ1-4
CASTPRTGVNEKLFF
>.|.|TRBV27|TRBJ1-2
CASSSHSYGYTF
>.|TRBD1|TRBV5-1|TRBJ2-2
CASSLQGTGELFF
>.|.|TRBV6-5|TRBJ2-2
CASSPLVAGELFF
>.|TRBD1|TRBV14|TRBJ1-6
CASSQITQPLKGARNSPLHF
>.|.|TRBV30|TRBJ2-2
CAWSVIGEDTGELFF
>once|TRBD1|TRBV14|TRBJ1-2
CASSQEVQGGHYGYTF
>once|.|TRBV15|TRBJ1-1
CATSASGPLNTEAFF
>.|.|TRBV6-5|TRBJ1-2
CAGTQGYGYTF
>.|TRBD2|TRBV5-1|TRBJ2-5
CASSLTSGIGETQYF
>.|TRBD1|TRBV29-1|TRBJ2-1
CSSQGAGWNNEQFF
>.|.|TRBV5-1|TRBJ1-3
CASSLEGYTIYF
>.|TRBD1|TRBV7-3|TRBJ1-2
CASSLGQGNYGYTF
>.|TRBD1|TRBV10-3|TRBJ1-1
CAISETGQGGTEAFF
>.|.|TRBV28|TRBJ2-7
CASTTVTFYSYEQYF
>.|.|TRBV25-1|TRBJ2-5
CASSEKARGPETQYF
>.|.|TRBV7-8|TRBJ2-2
CASSHPQGFTGELFF
>.|TRBD2|TRBV2|TRBJ2-1
CASKPGGDYSYNEQFF
>.|.|TRBV18|TRBJ2-7
CASSPNRDDEQYF
>.|TRBD2|TRBV19|TRBJ2-7
CASRRGGAGYEQYF
>.|TRBD1|TRBV4-1|TRBJ2-7
CASSQDLPTGELSYEQYF
>.|.|TRBV18|TRBJ1-3
CASSPPEVLSGNTIYF
>.|.|TRBV9|TRBJ1-3
CASSPRPGAGNTIYF